The rows below give T cell receptor beta chains drawn from one sample of a study of T cell changes during pregnancy in multiple sclerosis. Here immunoSEQ multiplex PCR was the method, and the copy in TCRdb shows in-frame clones only, minus some. The sample has some 69,000 clones, approximately 94% seen once; the top ten hold roughly 2%. Specimen: peripheral blood, collected in the second trimester of pregnancy. The receptor set was obtained from a female donor in good health, enrolled as a control in a pregnancy study. Both conserved end residues are part of each CDR3. Each record gives: J gene, clone size, D gene, V gene, CDR3 DNA, CDR3 protein. A D gene is named only where the DNA matches it firmly. The listing skips clone size in some rows; elsewhere it reads once, few, many or a size class.

J gene: TRBJ2-7
clone size: -
D gene: TRBD1
V gene: TRBV4-1
CDR3 DNA: TGCGCCAGCAGCCAAGGGGACAGGACCTCCTACGAGCAGTACTTC
CDR3 protein: CASSQGDRTSYEQYF

J gene: TRBJ1-1
clone size: -
D gene: -
V gene: TRBV4-2
CDR3 DNA: TGTGCCAGCAGCCAAGATTCCTCTAACACTGAAGCTTTCTTT
CDR3 protein: CASSQDSSNTEAFF

J gene: TRBJ2-5
clone size: once
D gene: TRBD2
V gene: TRBV5-1
CDR3 DNA: TGCGCCAGCAGCTTGAACCTCCGGGGGGTGAGCCGAGGAGAGACCCAGTACTTC
CDR3 protein: CASSLNLRGVSRGETQYF

J gene: TRBJ2-7
clone size: -
D gene: -
V gene: TRBV4-3
CDR3 DNA: TGCGCCAGCAGCCAAGGGCCCCTTAGCGGCCTTGCCTACGAGCAGTACTTC
CDR3 protein: CASSQGPLSGLAYEQYF

J gene: TRBJ1-4
clone size: -
D gene: TRBD1
V gene: TRBV9
CDR3 DNA: TGTGCCAGCAGCGCGGAGGGACAGGGGAGGAATGAAAAACTGTTTTTT
CDR3 protein: CASSAEGQGRNEKLFF

J gene: TRBJ2-5
clone size: once
D gene: -
V gene: TRBV29-1
CDR3 DNA: TGCAGCGTTGAGGCGGCTCAAGAGACCCAGTACTTC
CDR3 protein: CSVEAAQETQYF

J gene: TRBJ1-1
clone size: -
D gene: -
V gene: TRBV2
CDR3 DNA: TGTGCCAGCAGTGTACGACAGCTAAACACTGAAGCTTTCTTT
CDR3 protein: CASSVRQLNTEAFF

J gene: TRBJ2-5
clone size: -
D gene: -
V gene: TRBV18
CDR3 DNA: TGTGCCAGCTCACCTAGCAAGGAGACCCAGTACTTC
CDR3 protein: CASSPSKETQYF

J gene: TRBJ1-2
clone size: few
D gene: -
V gene: TRBV19
CDR3 DNA: TGTGCCAGTAGTACCCCCCGGGGTTCTAACTATGGCTACACCTTC
CDR3 protein: CASSTPRGSNYGYTF

J gene: TRBJ1-1
clone size: few
D gene: -
V gene: TRBV30
CDR3 DNA: TGTGCCTGGAGTGTGGAGGTGAACACTGAAGCTTTCTTT
CDR3 protein: CAWSVEVNTEAFF

J gene: TRBJ2-7
clone size: -
D gene: TRBD1
V gene: TRBV5-6
CDR3 DNA: TGTGCCAGCGGGGAGTGGACAGGGGGCGACGAGCAGTACTTC
CDR3 protein: CASGEWTGGDEQYF

J gene: TRBJ1-2
clone size: -
D gene: -
V gene: TRBV4-2
CDR3 DNA: TGTGCCAGCAGCGGGCTTACCAGGGATAACTATGGCTACACCTTC
CDR3 protein: CASSGLTRDNYGYTF

J gene: TRBJ2-7
clone size: once
D gene: -
V gene: TRBV28
CDR3 DNA: TGTGCCAGCAGACGAGATAACAGGGCCTCCTACGAGCAGTACTTC
CDR3 protein: CASRRDNRASYEQYF

J gene: TRBJ1-2
clone size: -
D gene: -
V gene: TRBV2
CDR3 DNA: TGTGCCAGCATCGTCAGGGAGGGGAACTATGGCTACACCTTC
CDR3 protein: CASIVREGNYGYTF